This T cell receptor (beta chain) appears in the sequencing data of a study of breast tumors, draining lymph nodes, adjacent tissues. Overall study findings and caveats: That most tumor T cells come from lymph nodes remained unproven. Tumor repertoires ranked between lymph nodes and nontumor tissue in diversity, with V and J gene preferences. The data were judged consistent with most tumor T cells coming from lymph node and expanding in tumor.

A single record per CDR3 protein comes from TCRdb applying MiXCR to the multiplex PCR reads. Among around 100,000 distinct CDR3 sequences listed, roughly 20% were seen once. Germline V gene sequence: CDR1 ENHRY, CDR2 SYGVKD. The CDR3 is 14 amino acids. Trimming pared 3 bases from V and 9 bases from J, leaving 12 bases between. The sample holds many counts of this clonotype. No antigen is known for it. Axillary draining lymph nodes of breast cancer patients supplied the node samples. The chain is built from TRBV10-3 and TRBJ1-6, with unresolved D. This receptor was taken from a female donor with breast cancer. Some clones in this sample may be carry-over from other donors' samples. Material for sequencing was axillary lymph node tissue. CDR3: CAISDPPDGSPLHF. As DNA, the CDR3 is TGTGCCATCAGTGATCCCCCGGACGGTTCACCCCTCCACTTT.